The rows below give T cell receptor beta chains drawn from one sample of a study of OX40 agonist ivuxolimab in advanced cancers. Data came from immunoSEQ multiplex PCR; TCRdb stores just in-frame clones and leaves some out. The table shows about 89,000 clones, with 70% to 90% occurring only once. The sample in question was CD4+ or CD8+ T cells sorted from blood, obtained in a trial of the OX40 agonist ivuxolimab. The origin of the receptors is an adult with an advanced solid tumor such as melanoma, head and neck, liver or kidney cancer. Both conserved end residues are part of each CDR3. The D gene is left open where the match is weak. A clone size is listed for some rows: how often the clone was seen (once, few, many), or a class if it is expanded.

CASQRGVLAGGSVSDTQYF | TGCGCCAGCCAACGAGGAGTGCTAGCGGGGGGCAGCGTATCAGATACGCAGTATTTT | TRBV5-1 | TRBD2 | . | TRBJ2-3
CASSPRDRGTEKLFF | TGTGCCAGCAGCCCCCGGGACAGGGGGACTGAAAAACTGTTTTTT | TRBV7-2 | TRBD1 | once | TRBJ1-4
CASSLDPGVSYNEQFF | TGTGCCAGCAGCTTAGATCCGGGGGTCTCCTACAATGAGCAGTTCTTC | TRBV11-2 | . | . | TRBJ2-1
CASSTPGQSYNEQFF | TGTGCCAGCAGCACCCCGGGACAGAGTTACAATGAGCAGTTCTTC | TRBV21-1 | . | . | TRBJ2-1
CASTVVAGNQETQYF | TGTGCCAGCACCGTGGTAGCGGGGAATCAAGAGACCCAGTACTTC | TRBV7-2 | TRBD2 | . | TRBJ2-5
CSGYRGKETQYF | TGCAGCGGATACAGGGGTAAAGAGACCCAGTACTTC | TRBV29-1 | TRBD1 | . | TRBJ2-5
CASSPWVQETQYF | TGTGCCAGCAGCCCCTGGGTTCAAGAGACCCAGTACTTC | TRBV27 | . | . | TRBJ2-5
CASSLVSPQNYGYTF | TGTGCCAGCAGCTTGGTTAGTCCACAAAACTATGGCTACACCTTC | TRBV5-6 | . | . | TRBJ1-2
CASRLRQDYEQYF | TGTGCCAGCAGGCTTCGACAGGACTACGAGCAGTACTTC | TRBV6-6 | . | . | TRBJ2-7
CASSSPPTGTGRLQGYEQYF | TGTGCCAGCAGCTCACCCCCTACCGGGACAGGTCGTTTACAGGGCTACGAGCAGTACTTC | TRBV5-4 | TRBD1 | . | TRBJ2-7
CASSVSTDGFSGNTIYF | TGTGCCAGCAGCGTATCTACCGACGGATTCTCTGGAAACACCATATATTTT | TRBV9 | . | . | TRBJ1-3
CASSPPAGGTDTQYF | TGTGCCAGCAGCCCTCCGGCAGGGGGCACAGATACGCAGTATTTT | TRBV5-4 | . | . | TRBJ2-3
CASSLMRVGTGRNTEAFF | TGTGCCAGCAGCTTAATGCGTGTTGGGACAGGGAGGAACACTGAAGCTTTCTTT | TRBV7-9 | TRBD1 | . | TRBJ1-1
CASSLTGTQSNNEQFF | TGTGCCAGCAGCCTGACCGGGACCCAGTCTAACAATGAGCAGTTCTTC | TRBV11-3 | . | . | TRBJ2-1
CASDNGLETQYF | TGTGCCAGCGATAACGGGTTGGAGACCCAGTACTTC | TRBV19 | . | . | TRBJ2-5
CASGGDYTGELFF | TGTGCCAGCGGGGGGGATTACACCGGGGAGCTGTTTTTT | TRBV25-1 | TRBD2 | . | TRBJ2-2
CASSPPGGFGTEAFF | TGTGCCAGTAGTCCGCCAGGGGGCTTTGGCACTGAAGCTTTCTTT | TRBV19 | TRBD1 | . | TRBJ1-1
CASSLSSRDRGSGELFF | TGTGCCAGCAGTTTATCAAGCCGGGACAGGGGAAGCGGGGAGCTGTTTTTT | TRBV27 | TRBD1 | . | TRBJ2-2
CASSSGGDYGYTF | TGTGCCAGCAGTTCAGGGGGGGACTATGGCTACACCTTC | TRBV28 | TRBD1 | . | TRBJ1-2
CSARSGNTIYF | TGCAGTGCACGTTCCGGAAACACCATATATTTT | TRBV20-1 | . | . | TRBJ1-3
CASSLASSLGYGYTF | TGTGCCAGCAGCTTAGCGTCCTCCCTGGGCTATGGCTACACCTTC | TRBV7-9 | . | . | TRBJ1-2
CASREGSTNEKLFF | TGTGCCAGCAGGGAGGGCTCAACTAATGAAAAACTGTTTTTT | TRBV5-4 | . | . | TRBJ1-4
CASSKSGQLTYEQYF | TGTGCCAGCTCAAAGTCGGGACAGCTAACCTACGAGCAGTACTTC | TRBV2 | TRBD1 | . | TRBJ2-7
CASSLPAGQVTNTGELFF | TGTGCCAGCAGCCTCCCCGCGGGACAGGTGACGAACACCGGGGAGCTGTTTTTT | TRBV7-6 | TRBD1 | . | TRBJ2-2
CASMGQLNTGELFF | TGTGCCAGCATGGGACAGTTGAACACCGGGGAGCTGTTTTTT | TRBV6-6 | TRBD1 | . | TRBJ2-2
CASSSDSTTCSGYTF | TGTGCTAGCAGCTCCGACAGCACAACTTGCAGTGGCTACACCTTC | TRBV7-7 | . | . | TRBJ1-2
CASSLQPRFREVGEAFF | TGTGCCAGCAGCCTCCAGCCTCGGTTCAGGGAAGTTGGTGAAGCTTTCTTT | TRBV7-8 | . | . | TRBJ1-1
CASSQDILRGGSYEQYF | TGCGCCAGCAGCCAAGATATTTTGCGGGGGGGATCCTACGAGCAGTACTTC | TRBV4-1 | TRBD2 | . | TRBJ2-7
CASSAVMDRRTEAFF | TGTGCCAGCAGCGCAGTCATGGACAGGAGAACTGAAGCTTTCTTT | TRBV7-2 | TRBD1 | . | TRBJ1-1
CASSLSGGPSYEQYF | TGCGCCAGCAGCCTTAGCGGGGGGCCCTCCTACGAGCAGTACTTC | TRBV4-1 | TRBD2 | . | TRBJ2-7